This entry describes one T cell receptor beta chain. Antigen unknown. This sample is part of a study of beta chain features in type 1 diabetes. About the study: On cell yields, gender and age, patients and healthy donors were similar. Across all samples, fewer than 120,000,000 sorted cells were examined. Study results and limitations: Within each of all four CD4+ subsets, Type 1 diabetes patients had TCRB CDR3s that were moderately but significantly shorter.

Germline CDR1 reads MDHEN; CDR2 reads SYDVKM. This CDR3 has 15 amino acids. Deletions cut 6 bases from V and 1 base from J, with 13 bases between. Per donor, one heparinised blood draw averaged around 120 mL. Purities in excess of 95% were seen in all sorted populations. Expressed TCRB transcripts were sequenced after all isolated RNA was converted to cDNA. Sequencing used immunoSEQ multiplex PCR; TCRdb keeps in-frame clones, though not all of them. The table records 640,000 or so clones, 11% to 15% of them present only once. The chain employs TRBV28 and TRBJ1-3; D remains ambiguous. The sequenced material came from naive CD4+ T cells from blood. The clonotype originates from a man in his late teens or twenties with type 1 diabetes. CDR3 sequence: CASSIGRPSGNTIYF. The CDR3 DNA sequence: TGTGCCAGCAGCATCGGACGGCCTTCTGGAAACACCATATATTTT.